Described below is a single T cell receptor (beta chain) sequence and its context. The use of a sample-barcoded 5' primer and a J-beta primer mix characterized a second PCR of roughly 6 to 11 cycles. The authors tagged each cDNA molecule using a template-switch adaptor with 12 random nucleotides. Every sample returned 2.5 million or more CDR3-containing paired-end reads. In TCRdb, the 5' RACE reads were re-called with MiXCR into one record per CDR3 protein. The sample comprises about 720,000 distinct CDR3 sequences, about 24% of which are singletons, and around a fifth rests with the top ten. The sample is drawn from a study of blood T cells in healthy people across ages. Extraction yielded at least 5 micrograms of total RNA per sample. V lost 5 bases and J 9 bases, leaving 11 bases between the germline ends. The CDR3 consists of 12 residues. The germline V gene encodes CDR1 SGHVS and CDR2 FQNEAQ.

The V and J genes are TRBV7-8 and TRBJ2-1, with D possibly matching TRBD1 (5 bases). The source is a man aged 65 to 85 in good health. What was sequenced was blood. CDR3 sequence: CASSATRGEQFF. The DNA of the CDR3 is TGTGCCAGCAGCGCGACAAGGGGTGAGCAGTTCTTC.